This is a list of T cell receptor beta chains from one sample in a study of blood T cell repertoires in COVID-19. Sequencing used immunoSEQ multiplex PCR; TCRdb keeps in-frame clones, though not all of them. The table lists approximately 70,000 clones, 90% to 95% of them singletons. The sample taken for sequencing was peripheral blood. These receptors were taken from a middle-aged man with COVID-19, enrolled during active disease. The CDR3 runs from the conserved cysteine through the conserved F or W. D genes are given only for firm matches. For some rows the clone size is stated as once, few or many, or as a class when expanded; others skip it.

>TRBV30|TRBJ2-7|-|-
CAWSGRVGSSYEQYF
TGTGCCTGGAGTGGCCGGGTGGGGAGCTCCTACGAGCAGTACTTC
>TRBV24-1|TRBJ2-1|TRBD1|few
CATSDHRGSYNEQFF
TGTGCCACCAGTGATCACAGGGGCTCCTACAATGAGCAGTTCTTC
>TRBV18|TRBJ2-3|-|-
CASSLGATDTQYF
TGTGCCAGCTCTCTAGGGGCCACAGATACGCAGTATTTT
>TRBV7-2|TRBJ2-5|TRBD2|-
CASSSFSGRSETQYF
TGTGCCAGCAGCTCCTTTAGCGGGAGATCAGAGACCCAGTACTTC
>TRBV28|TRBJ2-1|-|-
CASSLYVGGPTYNEQFF
TGTGCCAGCAGTTTATACGTAGGAGGACCCACATACAATGAGCAGTTCTTC
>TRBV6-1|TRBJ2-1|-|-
CASSELRFEGEQFF
TGTGCCAGCAGTGAATTGAGGTTTGAAGGTGAGCAGTTCTTC
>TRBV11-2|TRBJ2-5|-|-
CASSFSQTQYF
TGTGCCAGCAGCTTCAGTCAGACCCAGTACTTC
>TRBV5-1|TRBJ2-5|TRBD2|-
CATRQQPTSGGETQYF
TGCGCCACTCGCCAGCAGCCTACTAGCGGGGGGGAGACCCAGTACTTC
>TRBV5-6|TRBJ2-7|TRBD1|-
CASSLRQGTYEQYF
TGTGCCAGCAGCCTCCGACAGGGTACCTACGAGCAGTACTTC
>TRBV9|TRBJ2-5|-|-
CASSSSSAAQETQYF
TGTGCCAGCAGCTCCTCATCCGCGGCCCAAGAGACCCAGTACTTC
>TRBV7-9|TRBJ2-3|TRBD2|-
CASSKGNAGADTQYF
TGTGCCAGCAGCAAAGGGAATGCGGGGGCAGATACGCAGTATTTT
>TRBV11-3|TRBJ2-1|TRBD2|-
CASSLGTSGREQFF
TGTGCCAGCAGCTTAGGGACTAGCGGGAGAGAGCAGTTCTTC
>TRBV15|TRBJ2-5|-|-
CATSNRAEIRETQYF
TGTGCCACCAGCAACAGGGCCGAGATAAGAGAGACCCAGTACTTC
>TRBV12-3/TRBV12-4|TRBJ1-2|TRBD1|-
CASSGTDYGYTF
TGTGCCAGCAGTGGGACAGACTATGGCTACACCTTC
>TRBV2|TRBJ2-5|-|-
CASSEPTGRETQYF
TGTGCCAGCAGTGAACCGACAGGCCGGGAGACCCAGTACTTC
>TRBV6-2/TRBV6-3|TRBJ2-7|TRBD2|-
CASSQGEREFNEQYF
TGTGCCAGCAGTCAAGGGGAGCGGGAGTTCAACGAGCAGTACTTC